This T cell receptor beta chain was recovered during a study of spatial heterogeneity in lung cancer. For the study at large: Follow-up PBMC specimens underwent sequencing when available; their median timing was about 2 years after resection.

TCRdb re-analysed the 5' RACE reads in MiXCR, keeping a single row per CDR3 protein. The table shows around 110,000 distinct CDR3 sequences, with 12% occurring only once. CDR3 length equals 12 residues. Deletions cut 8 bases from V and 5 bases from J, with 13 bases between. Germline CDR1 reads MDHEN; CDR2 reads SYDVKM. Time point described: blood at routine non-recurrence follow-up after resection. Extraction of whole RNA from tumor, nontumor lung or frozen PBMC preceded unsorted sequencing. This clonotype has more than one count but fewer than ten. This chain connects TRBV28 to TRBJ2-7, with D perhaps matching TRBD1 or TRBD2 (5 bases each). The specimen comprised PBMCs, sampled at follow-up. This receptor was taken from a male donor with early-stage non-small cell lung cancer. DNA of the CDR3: TGTGCCAGCCGGGACGGCCCCAACGAGCAGTACTTC. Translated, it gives CASRDGPNEQYF.